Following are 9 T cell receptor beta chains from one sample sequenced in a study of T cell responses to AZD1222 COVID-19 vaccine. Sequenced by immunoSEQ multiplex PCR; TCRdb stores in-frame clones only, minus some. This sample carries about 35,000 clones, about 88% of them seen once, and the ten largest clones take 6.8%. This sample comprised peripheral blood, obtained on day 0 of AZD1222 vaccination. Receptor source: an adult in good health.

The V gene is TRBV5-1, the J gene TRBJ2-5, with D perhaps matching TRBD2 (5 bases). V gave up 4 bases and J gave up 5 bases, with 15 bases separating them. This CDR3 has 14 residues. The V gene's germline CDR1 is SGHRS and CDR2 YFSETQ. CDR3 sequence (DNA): TGCGCCAGCAGCATCGGGATCAGAGGGGAGACCCAGTACTTC. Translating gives CASSIGIRGETQYF.

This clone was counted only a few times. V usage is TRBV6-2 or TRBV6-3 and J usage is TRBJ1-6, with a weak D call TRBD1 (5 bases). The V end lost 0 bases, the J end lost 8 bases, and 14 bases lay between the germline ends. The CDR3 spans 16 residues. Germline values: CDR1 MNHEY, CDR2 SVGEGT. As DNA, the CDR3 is TGTGCCAGCAGTTACTCGAAAAACAGGCCATATTCACCCCTCCACTTT. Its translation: CASSYSKNRPYSPLHF.

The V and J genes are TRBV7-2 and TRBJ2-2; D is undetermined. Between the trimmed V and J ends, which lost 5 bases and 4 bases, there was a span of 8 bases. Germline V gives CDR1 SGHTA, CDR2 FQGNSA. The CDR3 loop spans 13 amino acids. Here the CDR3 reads CASSLLPTGELFF. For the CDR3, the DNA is TGTGCCAGCAGCCTTCTCCCCACCGGGGAGCTGTTTTTT.

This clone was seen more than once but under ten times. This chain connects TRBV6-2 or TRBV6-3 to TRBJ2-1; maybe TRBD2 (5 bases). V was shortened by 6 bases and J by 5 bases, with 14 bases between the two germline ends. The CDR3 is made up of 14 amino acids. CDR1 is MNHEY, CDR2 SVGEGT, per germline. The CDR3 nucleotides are TGTGCCAGCAGCCTCCAGAGGGTCGACAATGAGCAGTTCTTC. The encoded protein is CASSLQRVDNEQFF.

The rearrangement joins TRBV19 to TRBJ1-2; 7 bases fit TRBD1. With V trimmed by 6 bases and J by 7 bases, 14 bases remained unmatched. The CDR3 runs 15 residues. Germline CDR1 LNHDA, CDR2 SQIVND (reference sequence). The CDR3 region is CASRKTGKRASGYTF. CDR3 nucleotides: TGTGCCAGTAGAAAGACAGGGAAAAGGGCTTCTGGCTACACCTTC.

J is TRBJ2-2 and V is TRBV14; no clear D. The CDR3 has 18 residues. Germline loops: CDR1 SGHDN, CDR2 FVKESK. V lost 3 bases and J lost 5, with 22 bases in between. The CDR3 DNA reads TGTGCCAGCAGCCAGGCCTATGGCCTTGGATCGAGGACCGGGGAGCTGTTTTTT. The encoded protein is CASSQAYGLGSRTGELFF.

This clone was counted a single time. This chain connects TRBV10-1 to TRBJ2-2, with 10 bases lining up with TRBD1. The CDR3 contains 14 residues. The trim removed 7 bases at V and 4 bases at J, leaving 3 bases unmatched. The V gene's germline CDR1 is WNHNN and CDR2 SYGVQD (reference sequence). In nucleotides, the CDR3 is TGCGCCAGCATGGGGGACAGGGGCACCGGGGAGCTGTTTTTT. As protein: CASMGDRGTGELFF.

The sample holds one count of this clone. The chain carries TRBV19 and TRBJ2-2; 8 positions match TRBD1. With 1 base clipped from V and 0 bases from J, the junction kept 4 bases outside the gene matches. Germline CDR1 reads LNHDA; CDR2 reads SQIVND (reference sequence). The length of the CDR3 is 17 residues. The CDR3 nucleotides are TGTGCCAGTAGTATAGGGGCAGGGGGCTCGAACACCGGGGAGCTGTTTTTT. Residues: CASSIGAGGSNTGELFF.

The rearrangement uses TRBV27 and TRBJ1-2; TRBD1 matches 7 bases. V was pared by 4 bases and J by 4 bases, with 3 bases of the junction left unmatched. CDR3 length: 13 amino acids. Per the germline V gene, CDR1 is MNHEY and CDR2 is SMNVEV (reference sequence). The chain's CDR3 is CASSSAGGYGYTF. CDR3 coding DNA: TGTGCCAGCAGTTCAGCAGGGGGCTATGGCTACACCTTC.